The rows below give T cell receptor beta chains drawn from one sample of a study of shared clonotypes between healthy human individuals. TCRdb keeps only in-frame clones here, not all; method: immunoSEQ multiplex PCR. The sample lists about 1.5 million clones, 95% to 99% occurring once. The sequencing input was naive CD4+ T cells sorted from blood. The receptors come from a man under 40 in good health. Both conserved end residues are part of each CDR3. D genes are given only for firm matches. Clone size appears in some rows only: once, few, many, or a class for an expanded clone.

size,V,J,D,DNA,CDR3
-,TRBV5-1,TRBJ2-7,TRBD2,TGCGCCAGCAGCCTGGGCACTAGCGGAACCTACGAGCAGTACTTC,CASSLGTSGTYEQYF
-,TRBV4-3,TRBJ2-1,TRBD2,TGCGCCAGCAGCCAAGAGCAACTAGCGGGAGGATGGGGTGAGCAGTTCTTC,CASSQEQLAGGWGEQFF
-,TRBV19,TRBJ2-1,TRBD2,TGTGCCAGTAGTATAGCGACTAGCGGATACAATGAGCAGTTCTTC,CASSIATSGYNEQFF
once,TRBV7-2,TRBJ1-2,TRBD1,TGTGCCAGCAGCTTGTCTTTCAACAGGGGCGATGGCTACACCTTC,CASSLSFNRGDGYTF
-,TRBV9,TRBJ2-2,-,TGTGCCAGCAGCCCCTCTATGGGGGGTTTGTCCGGGGAGCTGTTTTTT,CASSPSMGGLSGELFF
-,TRBV5-4,TRBJ2-6,-,TGTGCCAGCAGCTTAACAGGGAAGTTCTCTGGGGCCAACGTCCTGACTTTC,CASSLTGKFSGANVLTF
-,TRBV6-5,TRBJ2-7,TRBD2,TGTGCCAGCAGTTTGGGAGGGCAGACCTACGAGCAGTACTTC,CASSLGGQTYEQYF
-,TRBV7-9,TRBJ2-6,-,TGTGCCAGCAGCTTGTTTGCTCTCGACTCTGGGGCCAACGTCCTGACTTTC,CASSLFALDSGANVLTF
-,TRBV25-1,TRBJ2-1,TRBD2,TGTGCCAGCAGTGAGGTACTAGCGAAGGTAAATGAGCAGTTCTTC,CASSEVLAKVNEQFF
-,TRBV5-1,TRBJ2-1,-,TGCGCCAGCAGCCGGGGACCACCAGAAAGCTCCTACAATGAGCAGTTCTTC,CASSRGPPESSYNEQFF
-,TRBV2,TRBJ2-5,-,TGTGCCAGCACGTGGACCCTGGAGGGGACCCAGTACTTC,CASTWTLEGTQYF
-,TRBV6-6,TRBJ2-5,TRBD1,TGTGCCAGCTGGGACAGGGGTGAGACCCAGTACTTC,CASWDRGETQYF
-,TRBV27,TRBJ1-5,TRBD1,TGTGCCAGCGGGTACAGGGGGCCCGATCAGCCCCAGCATTTT,CASGYRGPDQPQHF
-,TRBV9,TRBJ2-2,TRBD1,TGTGCCAGCAGCCCGAGACAGGGTTGGGGCGGGGAGCTGTTTTTT,CASSPRQGWGGELFF
-,TRBV5-1,TRBJ2-3,-,TGCGCCAGCAGCGGGGGGACCTTAGATACGCAGTATTTT,CASSGGTLDTQYF
-,TRBV15,TRBJ1-2,TRBD1,TGTGCCACGACCCCCCCGCCGGGACAGGGGAACTATGGCTACACCTTC,CATTPPPGQGNYGYTF
-,TRBV4-3,TRBJ2-5,TRBD2,TGCGCCAGCAGCCAAGAGGGACTAGCGGGATATGAGACCCAGTACTTC,CASSQEGLAGYETQYF
-,TRBV9,TRBJ2-2,-,TGTGCCAGCAGCGTACTCGCGGGGACCGGGGAGCTGTTTTTT,CASSVLAGTGELFF
-,TRBV29-1,TRBJ2-3,-,TGCAGCGTTGCGCGGGACATAGGTATGGATACGCAGTATTTT,CSVARDIGMDTQYF
once,TRBV7-9,TRBJ1-1,-,TGTGCCAGCAGCTTGGACAGAAACACTGAAGCTTTCTTT,CASSLDRNTEAFF
-,TRBV10-1,TRBJ2-7,-,TGCGCCAGCAGTGAGTCTTCAGACGAGCAGTACTTC,CASSESSDEQYF
-,TRBV5-4,TRBJ2-7,TRBD1,TGTGCCAGCAGCTTGGCACTGGGACAGGGGGGCTCCTACGAGCAGTACTTC,CASSLALGQGGSYEQYF
-,TRBV5-5,TRBJ1-1,-,TGTGCCAGCAGTTTCGCCACCGAGGGAGCTTTCTTT,CASSFATEGAFF
-,TRBV25-1,TRBJ1-4,-,TGTGCCAGCGGATCGGGAAATGAGGAAAAACTGTTTTTT,CASGSGNEEKLFF
-,TRBV18,TRBJ2-2,TRBD2,TGTGCCAGCTCGACATTACCGGGACTAGCGTCGAACACCGGGGAGCTGTTTTTT,CASSTLPGLASNTGELFF
-,TRBV5-1,TRBJ1-3,-,TGCGCCAGCAGCCAAATGGGACCGGACGATCGAAACACCATATATTTT,CASSQMGPDDRNTIYF
-,TRBV6-4,TRBJ2-3,-,TGTGCCAGCAGTACGAGAGAGGGAGCGGATACGCAGTATTTT,CASSTREGADTQYF
-,TRBV11-2,TRBJ2-1,-,TGTGCCAGCAGCTTAGGCATCCTCAGTAATGAGCAGTTCTTC,CASSLGILSNEQFF
-,TRBV7-6,TRBJ2-7,TRBD2,TGTGCCAGCAGCCCGGGCGGGGGGCCGGGCGAGCAGTACTTC,CASSPGGGPGEQYF
-,TRBV5-1,TRBJ2-3,TRBD1,TGCGCCAGAGACAGGGGTGGGGAGAGGGCAGATACGCAGTATTTT,CARDRGGERADTQYF
-,TRBV4-3,TRBJ1-2,TRBD1,TGCGCCAGCAGCCGGACAGGGGTAGGTGGCTACACCTTC,CASSRTGVGGYTF
-,TRBV6-1,TRBJ2-2,-,TGTGCCAGCACCGGGACATGGGCCGGGGAGCTGTTTTTT,CASTGTWAGELFF
-,TRBV27,TRBJ1-3,TRBD1,TGTGCCAGTCGACAGGGGATAGGAAACACCATATATTTT,CASRQGIGNTIYF
once,TRBV27,TRBJ2-5,TRBD2,TGTGCCAGCAGCCCGCGAGGCGGGAGGTCTGGAGAGACCCAGTACTTC,CASSPRGGRSGETQYF
-,TRBV18,TRBJ2-1,TRBD2,TGTGCCAGCTCACTTAGTAGCGGGCGACCTACCTACAATGAGCAGTTCTTC,CASSLSSGRPTYNEQFF
-,TRBV7-2,TRBJ2-5,TRBD2,TGTGCCAGCAGCTTCGGACTAGCGGGAGGGGTGACCCAGTACTTC,CASSFGLAGGVTQYF
-,TRBV9,TRBJ2-1,-,TGTGCCAGCAGCGAAACATCAAGCTCCTACAATGAGCAGTTCTTC,CASSETSSSYNEQFF
-,TRBV19,TRBJ2-6,-,TGTGCCAGTAGTATCTCACCCGCGGGGGCCAACGTCCTGACTTTC,CASSISPAGANVLTF
-,TRBV11-2,TRBJ1-1,TRBD1,TGTGCCAGCAGCCTCAACAGGGGGCAGACCCGGGCTTTCTTT,CASSLNRGQTRAFF
-,TRBV28,TRBJ1-5,-,TGTGCCAGCAGTCCCCACCACAGGGACGATCAGCCCCAGCATTTT,CASSPHHRDDQPQHF
-,TRBV6-4,TRBJ2-3,TRBD2,TGTGCCAGCAGCCTTTCCGGTAGCGGGATCCAGTATTTT,CASSLSGSGIQYF
-,TRBV18,TRBJ1-4,-,TGTGCCAGCTCGCCTCGACAAGCCTGGGGGGAAAAACTGTTTTTT,CASSPRQAWGEKLFF
-,TRBV10-3,TRBJ2-1,TRBD2,TGTGCCATCACCGGAACTAGCGGGAGTAGTGAGCAGTTCTTC,CAITGTSGSSEQFF
-,TRBV7-2,TRBJ1-1,-,TGTGCCAGCAGCTCGTCCGAGACCTCAATGAACACTGAAGCTTTCTTT,CASSSSETSMNTEAFF
-,TRBV5-1,TRBJ2-5,-,TGCGCCAGCAGCTTGGCCGGAACCCAAGAGACCCAGTACTTC,CASSLAGTQETQYF
-,TRBV6-4,TRBJ2-3,TRBD2,TGTGCCAGCAGTGAAAAAGCGGGAGACTTGGATACGCAGTATTTT,CASSEKAGDLDTQYF
-,TRBV18,TRBJ1-1,-,TGTGCCAGCTCACTAGACCCGACGACTGAAGCTTTCTTT,CASSLDPTTEAFF
-,TRBV27,TRBJ2-7,-,TGTGCCAGCAAGTTCGACGAGCAGTACTTC,CASKFDEQYF
-,TRBV10-3,TRBJ1-1,-,TGTGCCATCAGTGAGGGGGGAATAAACACTGAAGCTTTCTTT,CAISEGGINTEAFF
once,TRBV28,TRBJ2-4,TRBD1,TGTGCCAGCGCATTGTCCCGGGACAGGGAATACTTC,CASALSRDREYF
-,TRBV6-5,TRBJ1-1,-,TGTGCCAGCAGTTACTCAGAGGGGAACACTGAAGCTTTCTTT,CASSYSEGNTEAFF
once,TRBV6-4,TRBJ2-1,TRBD2,TGTGCCAGCAGTGGTAGACTAGCGGGAAGGAATGAGCAGTTCTTC,CASSGRLAGRNEQFF
-,TRBV5-6,TRBJ2-7,TRBD1,TGTGCCAGCAGCATCCTACAGGGGTTGTACGAGCAGTACTTC,CASSILQGLYEQYF